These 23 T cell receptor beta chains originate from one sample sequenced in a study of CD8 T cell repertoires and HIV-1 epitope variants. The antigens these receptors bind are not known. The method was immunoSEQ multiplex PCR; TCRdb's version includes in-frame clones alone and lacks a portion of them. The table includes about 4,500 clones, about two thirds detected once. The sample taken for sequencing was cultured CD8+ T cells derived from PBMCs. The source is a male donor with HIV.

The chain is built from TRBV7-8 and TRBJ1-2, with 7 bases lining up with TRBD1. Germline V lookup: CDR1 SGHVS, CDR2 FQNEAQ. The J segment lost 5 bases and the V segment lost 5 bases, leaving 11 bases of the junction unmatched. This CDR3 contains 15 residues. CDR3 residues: CASSDGQVSPYGYTF. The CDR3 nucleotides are TGTGCCAGCAGCGACGGACAGGTATCGCCGTATGGCTACACCTTC.

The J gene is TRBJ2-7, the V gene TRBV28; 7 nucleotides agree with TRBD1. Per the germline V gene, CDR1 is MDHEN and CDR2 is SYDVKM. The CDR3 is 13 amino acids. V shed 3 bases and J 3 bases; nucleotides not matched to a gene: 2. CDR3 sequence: CASSFRDSYEQYF. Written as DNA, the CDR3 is TGTGCCAGCAGTTTCCGGGACAGCTACGAGCAGTACTTC.

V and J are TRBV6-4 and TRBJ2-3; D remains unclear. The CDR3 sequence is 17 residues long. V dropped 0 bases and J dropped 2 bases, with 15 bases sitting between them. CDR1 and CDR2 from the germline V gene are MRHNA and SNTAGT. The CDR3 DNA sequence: TGTGCCAGCAGTGACTCCCTCCGTTTAAGGCCCACAGATACGCAGTATTTT. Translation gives CASSDSLRLRPTDTQYF.

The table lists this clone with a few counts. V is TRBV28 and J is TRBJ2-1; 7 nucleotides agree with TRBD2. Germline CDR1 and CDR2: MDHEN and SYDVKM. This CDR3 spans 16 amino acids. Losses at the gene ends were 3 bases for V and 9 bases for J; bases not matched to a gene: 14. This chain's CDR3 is CASSFPRMGGPIEQFF. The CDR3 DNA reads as TGTGCCAGCAGTTTCCCTAGGATGGGAGGGCCGATTGAGCAGTTCTTC. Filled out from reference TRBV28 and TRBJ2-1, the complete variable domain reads DVKVTQSSRYLVKRTGEKVFLECVQDMDHENMFWYRQDPGLGLRLIYFSYDVKMKEKGDIPEGYSVSREKKERFSLILESASTNQTSMYLCASSFPRMGGPIEQFFGPGTRLTVL.

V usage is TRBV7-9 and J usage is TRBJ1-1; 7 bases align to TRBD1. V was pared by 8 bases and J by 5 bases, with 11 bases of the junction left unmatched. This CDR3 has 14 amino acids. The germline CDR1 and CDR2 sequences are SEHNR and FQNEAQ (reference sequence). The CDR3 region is CASDGTEVRTEAFF. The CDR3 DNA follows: TGTGCCAGCGACGGGACAGAAGTCCGGACTGAAGCTTTCTTT.

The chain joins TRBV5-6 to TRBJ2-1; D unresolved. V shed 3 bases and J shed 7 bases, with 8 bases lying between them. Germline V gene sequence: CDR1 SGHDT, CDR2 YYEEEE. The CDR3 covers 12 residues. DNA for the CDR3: TGTGCCAGCAGCTCCAGACCGAATGAGCAGTTCTTC. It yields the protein CASSSRPNEQFF.

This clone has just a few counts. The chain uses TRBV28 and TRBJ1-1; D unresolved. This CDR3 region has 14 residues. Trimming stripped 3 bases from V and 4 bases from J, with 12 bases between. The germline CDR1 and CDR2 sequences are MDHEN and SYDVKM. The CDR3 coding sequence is TGTGCCAGCAGTTTTCGGGGATGGGGCACTGAAGCTTTCTTT. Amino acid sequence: CASSFRGWGTEAFF.

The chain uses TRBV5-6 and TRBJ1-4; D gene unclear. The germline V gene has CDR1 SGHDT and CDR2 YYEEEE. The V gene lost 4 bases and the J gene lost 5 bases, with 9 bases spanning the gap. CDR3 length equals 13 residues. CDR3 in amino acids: CASSRGANEKLFF. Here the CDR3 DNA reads TGTGCCAGCAGCCGGGGTGCGAATGAAAAACTGTTTTTT. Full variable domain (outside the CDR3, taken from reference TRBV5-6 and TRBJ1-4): DAGVTQSPTHLIKTRGQQVTLRCSPKSGHDTVSWYQQALGQGPQFIFQYYEEEERQRGNFPDRFSGHQFPNYSSELNVNALLLGDSALYLCASSRGANEKLFFGSGTQLSVL.

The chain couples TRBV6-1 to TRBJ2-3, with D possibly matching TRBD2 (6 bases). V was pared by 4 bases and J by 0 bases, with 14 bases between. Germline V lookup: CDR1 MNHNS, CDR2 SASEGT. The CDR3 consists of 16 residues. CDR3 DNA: TGTGCCAGCAGTGGGAGGGTAGCAGGTAGCACAGATACGCAGTATTTT. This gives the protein CASSGRVAGSTDTQYF.

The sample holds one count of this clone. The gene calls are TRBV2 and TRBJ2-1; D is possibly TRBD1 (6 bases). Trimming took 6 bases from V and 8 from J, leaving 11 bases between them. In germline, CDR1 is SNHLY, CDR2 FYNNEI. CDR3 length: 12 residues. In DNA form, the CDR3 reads TGTGCCAGCAGCTGGGCAGGGGATGAGCAGTTCTTC. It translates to CASSWAGDEQFF.

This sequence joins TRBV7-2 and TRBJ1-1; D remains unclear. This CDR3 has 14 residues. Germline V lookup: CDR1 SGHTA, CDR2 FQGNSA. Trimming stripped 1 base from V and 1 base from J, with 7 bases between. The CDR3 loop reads CASSLEPTNTEAFF. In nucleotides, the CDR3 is TGTGCCAGCAGCTTAGAGCCAACGAACACTGAAGCTTTCTTT.

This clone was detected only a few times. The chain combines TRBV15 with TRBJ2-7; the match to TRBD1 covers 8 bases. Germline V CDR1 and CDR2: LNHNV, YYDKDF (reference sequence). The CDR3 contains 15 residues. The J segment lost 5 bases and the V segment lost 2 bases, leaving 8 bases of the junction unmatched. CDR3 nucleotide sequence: TGTGCCACCAGCAGATCATCGACAGGGGTCCACGAGCAGTACTTC. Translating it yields CATSRSSTGVHEQYF.

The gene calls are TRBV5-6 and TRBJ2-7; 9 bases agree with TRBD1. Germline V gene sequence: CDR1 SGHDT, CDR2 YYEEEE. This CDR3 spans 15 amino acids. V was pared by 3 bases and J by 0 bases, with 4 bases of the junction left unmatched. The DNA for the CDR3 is TGTGCCAGCAGCTCCGGGACAGGGAGCTCCTACGAGCAGTACTTC. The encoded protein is CASSSGTGSSYEQYF.

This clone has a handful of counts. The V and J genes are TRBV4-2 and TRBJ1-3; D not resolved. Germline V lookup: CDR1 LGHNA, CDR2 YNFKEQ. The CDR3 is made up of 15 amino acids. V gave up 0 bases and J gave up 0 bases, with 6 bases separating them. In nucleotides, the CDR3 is TGTGCCAGCAGCCAAGATGTCCTCTCTGGAAACACCATATATTTT. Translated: CASSQDVLSGNTIYF.

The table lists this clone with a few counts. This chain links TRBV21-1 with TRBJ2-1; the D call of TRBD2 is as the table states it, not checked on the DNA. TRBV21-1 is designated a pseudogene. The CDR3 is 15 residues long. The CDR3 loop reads CASSKEGLSYNEQFF. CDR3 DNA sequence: TGTGCCAGCAGCAAGGAGGGTCTCTCCTACAATGAGCAGTTCTTC.

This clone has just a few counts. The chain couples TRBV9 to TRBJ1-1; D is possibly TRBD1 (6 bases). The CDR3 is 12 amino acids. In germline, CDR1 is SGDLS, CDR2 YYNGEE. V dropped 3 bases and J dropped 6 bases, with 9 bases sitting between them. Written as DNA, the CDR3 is TGTGCCAGCAGCGCACAGGGTCCTGAAGCTTTCTTT. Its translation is CASSAQGPEAFF.

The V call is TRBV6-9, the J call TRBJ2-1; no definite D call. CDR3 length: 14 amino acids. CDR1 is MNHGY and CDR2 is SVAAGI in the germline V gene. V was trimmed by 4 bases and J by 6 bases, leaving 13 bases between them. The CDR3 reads CASSSLGRSNEQFF. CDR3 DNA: TGTGCCAGCAGTTCCCTCGGCAGGTCCAATGAGCAGTTCTTC.

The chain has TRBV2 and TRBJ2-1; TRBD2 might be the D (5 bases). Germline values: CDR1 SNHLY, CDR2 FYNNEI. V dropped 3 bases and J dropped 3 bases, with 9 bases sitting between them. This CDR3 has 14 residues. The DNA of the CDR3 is TGTGCCAGCAGTGATATAGACTACTACAATGAGCAGTTCTTC. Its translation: CASSDIDYYNEQFF.

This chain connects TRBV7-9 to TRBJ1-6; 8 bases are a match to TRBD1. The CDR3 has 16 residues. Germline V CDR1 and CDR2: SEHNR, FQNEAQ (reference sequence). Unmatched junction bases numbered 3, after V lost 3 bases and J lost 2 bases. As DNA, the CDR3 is TGTGCCAGCAGCTTGGACAGGGTAGCCTATAATTCACCCCTCCACTTT. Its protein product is CASSLDRVAYNSPLHF.

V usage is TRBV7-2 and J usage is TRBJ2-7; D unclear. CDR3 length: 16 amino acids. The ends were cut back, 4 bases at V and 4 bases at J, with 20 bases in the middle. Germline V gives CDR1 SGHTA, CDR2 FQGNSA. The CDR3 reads CASSSSVFTSNYEQYF. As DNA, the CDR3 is TGTGCCAGCAGCTCCTCGGTTTTCACATCAAATTACGAGCAGTACTTC.

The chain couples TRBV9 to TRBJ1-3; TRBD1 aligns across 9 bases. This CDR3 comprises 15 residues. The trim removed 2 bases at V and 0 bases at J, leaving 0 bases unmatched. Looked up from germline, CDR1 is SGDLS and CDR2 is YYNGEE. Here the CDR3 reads CASSVGQGSGNTIYF. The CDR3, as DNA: TGTGCCAGCAGCGTGGGACAGGGCTCTGGAAACACCATATATTTT.

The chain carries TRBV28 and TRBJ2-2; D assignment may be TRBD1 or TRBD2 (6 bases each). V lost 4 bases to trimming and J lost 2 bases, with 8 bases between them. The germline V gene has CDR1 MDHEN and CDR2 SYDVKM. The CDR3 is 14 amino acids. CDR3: CASSYGGNTGELFF. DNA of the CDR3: TGTGCCAGCAGTTACGGGGGCAACACCGGGGAGCTGTTTTTT.

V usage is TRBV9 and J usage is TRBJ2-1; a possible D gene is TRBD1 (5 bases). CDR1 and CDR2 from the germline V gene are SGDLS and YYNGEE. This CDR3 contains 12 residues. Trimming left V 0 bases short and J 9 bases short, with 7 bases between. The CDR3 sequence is CASSVEGAEQFF. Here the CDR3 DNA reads TGTGCCAGCAGCGTAGAAGGGGCTGAGCAGTTCTTC.